Shown below are 15 T cell receptor beta chains from a single sample sequenced in a study of blood T cell repertoires in COVID-19. Assay: immunoSEQ multiplex PCR; the TCRdb copy retains only in-frame clones and omits some. The table includes a few hundred thousand clones, approximately 84% detected once. Sequences were obtained from peripheral blood. The receptor set was obtained from a man aged 45 to 65 with acute or convalescent COVID-19.

This chain uses TRBV6-5 with TRBJ1-1; D uncertain. Trimming pared 4 bases from V and 2 bases from J, leaving 8 bases between. This CDR3 has 13 residues. Germline CDR1 reads MNHEY; CDR2 reads SVGAGI. The CDR3 protein is CASSWAPNTEAFF. The CDR3, as DNA: TGTGCCAGCAGTTGGGCCCCTAACACTGAAGCTTTCTTT.

The chain couples TRBV6-5 to TRBJ1-2, with 7 bases identical to TRBD1. The CDR3 has 14 amino acids. V was pared by 2 bases and J by 8 bases, with 8 bases of the junction left unmatched. Germline loops: CDR1 MNHEY, CDR2 SVGAGI. CDR3 amino acids: CASSYGRQGNGYTF. The CDR3 coding sequence is TGTGCCAGCAGTTACGGTCGACAGGGAAACGGCTACACCTTC.

V and J are TRBV6-5 and TRBJ2-7; D perhaps matches TRBD1 (5 bases). V was shortened by 0 bases and J by 2 bases, with 8 bases between the two germline ends. Germline CDR1 reads MNHEY; CDR2 reads SVGAGI. The CDR3 sequence is 14 residues long. DNA of the CDR3: TGTGCCAGCAGTTACTCGACAGCAACCTACGAGCAGTACTTC. Translating gives CASSYSTATYEQYF.

Turning to this clone: The sample has other DNA sequences that encode this CDR3 too. This chain's CDR3 is CASSLGRGSTDTQYF. CDR3 in DNA: TGTGCCAGCAGTTTAGGGAGGGGAAGCACAGATACGCAGTATTTT. This sequence joins TRBV6-5 and TRBJ2-3, with 7 bases identical to TRBD2. V shed 4 bases and J 0 bases; nucleotides not matched to a gene: 4. The CDR3 consists of 15 residues. The germline V gene has CDR1 MNHEY and CDR2 SVGAGI.

This chain links TRBV5-5 with TRBJ1-2, with D uncertain. Trimming left V 0 bases short and J 2 bases short, with 5 bases between. The CDR3 runs 13 residues. Germline V CDR1 and CDR2: SGHKS, YYEKEE (reference sequence). The CDR3 loop reads CASSLVVNYGYTF. The CDR3 DNA reads TGTGCCAGCAGCTTGGTAGTAAACTATGGCTACACCTTC.

In this sample, this clone turned up a few times. J is TRBJ1-3 and V is TRBV7-9; D is unclear. CDR1 is SEHNR, CDR2 FQNEAQ, per germline (reference sequence). V lost 2 bases and J 6 bases, leaving 11 bases between the germline ends. The CDR3 contains 14 residues. CDR3 amino acids: CASSLMSGENTIYF. For the CDR3, the DNA is TGTGCCAGCAGCTTAATGTCAGGTGAAAACACCATATATTTT.

The chain carries TRBV19 and TRBJ1-5; 11 bases map to TRBD1. With 4 bases clipped from V and 2 bases from J, the junction kept 10 bases outside the gene matches. The CDR3 spans 18 residues. CDR1 and CDR2 (germline): LNHDA, SQIVND (reference sequence). CDR3: CASSKPGQGGFGNQPQHF. As DNA, the CDR3 is TGTGCCAGTAGTAAACCGGGACAGGGGGGTTTTGGCAATCAGCCCCAGCATTTT.

The J gene is TRBJ1-3, the V gene TRBV7-9; no definite D call. V lost 0 bases and J 0 bases, leaving 6 bases between the germline ends. CDR1 is SEHNR, CDR2 FQNEAQ, per germline (reference sequence). The length of the CDR3 is 15 residues. CDR3 in amino acids: CASSLARSSGNTIYF. CDR3 DNA sequence: TGTGCCAGCAGCTTAGCGAGAAGCTCTGGAAACACCATATATTTT.

The CDR3 DNA is TGTGCCAGCACTGAGAACAGGGGGCTTGGCGGGGAGCTGTTTTTT. It translates to CASTENRGLGGELFF. V and J are TRBV9 and TRBJ2-2, with 9 nucleotides matching TRBD1. Germline values: CDR1 SGDLS, CDR2 YYNGEE. After removal of 6 bases from V and 7 bases from J, the junction contained 10 bases not matched to a gene. The CDR3 has 15 amino acids.

This chain uses TRBV4-1 with TRBJ1-3; 7 positions match TRBD1. This CDR3 is 14 amino acids long. Germline V gives CDR1 MGHRA, CDR2 YSYEKL. V was pared by 8 bases and J by 1 base, with 5 bases of the junction left unmatched. CDR3 nucleotide sequence: TGCGCCAGCGAAGGGGGCCGGTCTGGAAACACCATATATTTT. As protein: CASEGGRSGNTIYF.

The CDR3 bases are TGTGCCAGCAGCCTTGACAGTTTCGGGGAGACCCAGTACTTC. It yields the protein CASSLDSFGETQYF. The V call is TRBV27, the J call TRBJ2-5, with D perhaps matching TRBD1 (5 bases). In germline, CDR1 is MNHEY, CDR2 SMNVEV (reference sequence). This CDR3 has 14 residues. Trimming took off 6 bases at V and 5 bases at J, with 16 bases between the two ends.

Only one count was recorded for this clone. The CDR3 sequence: CASSSMGRGWGSPLHF. The CDR3 DNA reads TGTGCCAGCAGCTCCATGGGAAGGGGTTGGGGATCACCCCTCCACTTT. This chain links TRBV7-3 with TRBJ1-6; D may be TRBD1 (5 bases). In germline, CDR1 is SGHTA, CDR2 FQGTGA. This CDR3 is built from 16 residues. The ends were cut back, 4 bases at V and 10 bases at J, with 20 bases in the middle.

The chain joins TRBV2 to TRBJ1-6, with a possible D match to TRBD1 (5 bases). V lost 4 bases to trimming and J lost 4 bases, with 11 bases between them. The V gene's germline CDR1 is SNHLY and CDR2 FYNNEI. This CDR3 has 15 amino acids. For the CDR3, the DNA is TGTGCCAGCAGTGGGGTTGGGGGGTATAATTCACCCCTCCACTTT. This gives the protein CASSGVGGYNSPLHF.

This sequence joins TRBV27 and TRBJ2-1; D not resolved. The CDR3 sequence is 14 residues long. The germline CDR1 and CDR2 sequences are MNHEY and SMNVEV (reference sequence). The V end lost 2 bases, the J end lost 3 bases, and 8 bases lay between the germline ends. CDR3 sequence (DNA): TGTGCCAGCAGTTTAGGTGGCATCTACAATGAGCAGTTCTTC. Amino acids: CASSLGGIYNEQFF.

This chain uses TRBV27 with TRBJ2-3; tentative D call: TRBD1 (5 bases). Trimming shortened V by 4 bases and J by 4 bases, and 15 bases separated the two germline ends. This CDR3 spans 15 amino acids. In germline, CDR1 is MNHEY, CDR2 SMNVEV (reference sequence). CDR3 coding DNA: TGTGCCAGCAGTTGGGGATGGGGCCCCCCAGATACGCAGTATTTT. Translation: CASSWGWGPPDTQYF.